One sample yielded the 13 T cell receptor beta chains listed below, sequenced in a study of regulatory T cells in long-lasting Graves disease. Relying on iRepertoire HTBI primers and Arm-PCR of CDR3 regions, the team built TCR beta libraries. TCRdb itself ran the multiplex PCR reads through MiXCR, one entry per CDR3 protein. The sample contains some 370,000 distinct CDR3 sequences, 20% to 25% of which appear only once. The time point: persistent/refractory GD, antithyroid drugs over 5 years with positive TRAb. PBMCs provided the RNA from which the TCR library was made. Here the sequenced sample was peripheral blood mononuclear cells (PBMCs), taken when the disease was refractory, from a patient treated with antithyroid drugs. The source is a woman aged 35 to 49 with Graves disease.

This clonotype was picked up a small number of times. The V gene is TRBV6-2 or TRBV6-3, the J gene TRBJ2-6, with 7 bases aligning to TRBD2. Germline V gene lookup returns CDR1 MNHEY and CDR2 SVGEGT. The junction had 5 bases not matched to a gene; V was cut back by 5 bases and J by 1 base. This CDR3 is built from 16 residues. CDR3 amino acids: CASSEEGGSGANVLTF. The DNA for the CDR3 is TGTGCCAGCAGTGAAGAGGGAGGGTCTGGGGCCAACGTCCTGACTTTC.

V is TRBV3-1 and J is TRBJ2-7; D perhaps matches TRBD1 (6 bases). Per germline, CDR1 LGHDT and CDR2 YNNKEL (reference sequence). V shed 1 base and J shed 2 bases, with 15 bases lying between them. This CDR3 contains 16 residues. Here the CDR3 DNA reads TGTGCCAGCAGCCAAGGTTACAGGGAAGCCACCTACGAGCAGTACTTC. It translates to CASSQGYREATYEQYF.

This clonotype was picked up a small number of times. V is TRBV28 and J is TRBJ2-3, with 7 nucleotides matching TRBD2. Germline CDR1 and CDR2: MDHEN and SYDVKM. With 3 bases clipped from V and 0 bases from J, the junction kept 3 bases outside the gene matches. The CDR3 is 15 residues long. This chain's CDR3 is CASSFLAASTDTQYF. In nucleotides, the CDR3 is TGTGCCAGCAGTTTCCTAGCGGCTAGCACAGATACGCAGTATTTT.

This chain links TRBV3-1 with TRBJ2-5; the D gene is possibly TRBD2 (6 bases). Trimming took off 4 bases at V and 4 bases at J, with 10 bases between the two ends. Germline V gene data show CDR1 as LGHDT and CDR2 as YNNKEL (reference sequence). The CDR3 consists of 13 residues. The DNA for the CDR3 is TGTGCCAGCAGCCCGGGACTTCTAGAGACCCAGTACTTC. This sequence encodes CASSPGLLETQYF.

The J gene is TRBJ1-3, the V gene TRBV28, with D uncertain. The CDR3 runs 12 residues. Trimming took 10 bases from V and 4 from J, leaving 11 bases between them. Germline V gives CDR1 MDHEN, CDR2 SYDVKM. As DNA, the CDR3 is TGTGCCACAGTTACCCCGGGAAACACCATATATTTT. Translated: CATVTPGNTIYF.

The rearrangement joins TRBV12-3 or TRBV12-4 to TRBJ2-1; D unresolved. This CDR3 is built from 14 residues. The V end was cut by 8 bases, the J end by 5 bases, with 16 bases between. The CDR3 loop reads CASQPGPNDNEQFF. The CDR3, as DNA: TGTGCCAGCCAGCCTGGACCTAACGACAATGAGCAGTTCTTC.

This chain links TRBV2 with TRBJ2-1, with unresolved D. CDR1 and CDR2 from the germline V gene are SNHLY and FYNNEI. The length of the CDR3 is 13 residues. The V end was cut by 3 bases, the J end by 6 bases, with 9 bases between. Written as DNA, the CDR3 is TGTGCCAGCAGTGATTCTACCCTCAATGAGCAGTTCTTC. It codes for CASSDSTLNEQFF.

This clonotype was picked up many times. The V gene is TRBV2, the J gene TRBJ1-6; no clear D. Germline V lookup: CDR1 SNHLY, CDR2 FYNNEI. The CDR3 totals 13 residues. V was clipped by 4 bases and J by 7 bases, with 8 bases between them. The CDR3 here is CASSARVNSPLHF. The CDR3 DNA follows: TGTGCCAGCAGTGCCCGGGTGAATTCACCCCTCCACTTT.

In its sample, this clonotype was seen many times. The V gene is TRBV5-5, the J gene TRBJ1-1; TRBD1 matches 8 bases. V shed 5 bases, J shed 3 bases, and the junction held 6 bases outside the gene matches. The CDR3 has 14 amino acids. Germline V gene data show CDR1 as SGHKS and CDR2 as YYEKEE (reference sequence). This CDR3 reads CASRPLDRDTEAFF. CDR3 nucleotides: TGTGCCAGCAGACCATTGGACAGGGACACTGAAGCTTTCTTT.

The sample holds a few counts of this clonotype. An end of the junction does not agree with germline; a read error may underlie this. The genes are TRBV2 and TRBJ1-5, with a tentative D call TRBD1 (6 bases). The CDR3 is 16 residues long. Germline loops: CDR1 SNHLY, CDR2 FYNNEI. The CDR3 region is CATSDSQGLPNRPQHF. The DNA for the CDR3 is TGTGCCACCAGTGATTCCCAGGGGCTCCCCAACCGGCCCCAGCATTTT.

In this sample, this clonotype turned up a few times. The rearrangement uses TRBV20-1 and TRBJ2-1; D not certain. Germline values: CDR1 DFQATT, CDR2 SNEGSKA (reference sequence). The CDR3 has 14 residues. Trimming cost V 7 bases and J 5 bases, with 18 bases left between them. This chain's CDR3 is CSGAVGPQHNEQFF. CDR3 DNA: TGCAGTGGGGCCGTTGGCCCCCAACACAATGAGCAGTTCTTC.

This clonotype has a handful of counts. This may arise from a read error, as a much more abundant clone is one base away. The J gene is TRBJ1-1, the V gene TRBV11-2, with TRBD1 as a possible D gene (6 bases). The V gene's germline CDR1 is SGHAT and CDR2 FQNNGV. The length of the CDR3 is 15 residues. V shed 5 bases and J shed 1 base, with 14 bases lying between them. The CDR3 region is CASSPTTDRNTEAFF. CDR3 nucleotide sequence: TGTGCCAGCAGCCCAACTACGGACAGGAACACTGAAGCTTTCTTT.

This clonotype was recorded at least ten times. CDR3 DNA: TGTGCCAGCAGTCGAACTATAGACGGCTACGAGCAGTACTTC. This gives the protein CASSRTIDGYEQYF. The chain joins TRBV27 to TRBJ2-7; D uncertain. Deletions cut 5 bases from V and 3 bases from J, with 14 bases between. CDR3 length: 14 residues. The germline V gene has CDR1 MNHEY and CDR2 SMNVEV (reference sequence).